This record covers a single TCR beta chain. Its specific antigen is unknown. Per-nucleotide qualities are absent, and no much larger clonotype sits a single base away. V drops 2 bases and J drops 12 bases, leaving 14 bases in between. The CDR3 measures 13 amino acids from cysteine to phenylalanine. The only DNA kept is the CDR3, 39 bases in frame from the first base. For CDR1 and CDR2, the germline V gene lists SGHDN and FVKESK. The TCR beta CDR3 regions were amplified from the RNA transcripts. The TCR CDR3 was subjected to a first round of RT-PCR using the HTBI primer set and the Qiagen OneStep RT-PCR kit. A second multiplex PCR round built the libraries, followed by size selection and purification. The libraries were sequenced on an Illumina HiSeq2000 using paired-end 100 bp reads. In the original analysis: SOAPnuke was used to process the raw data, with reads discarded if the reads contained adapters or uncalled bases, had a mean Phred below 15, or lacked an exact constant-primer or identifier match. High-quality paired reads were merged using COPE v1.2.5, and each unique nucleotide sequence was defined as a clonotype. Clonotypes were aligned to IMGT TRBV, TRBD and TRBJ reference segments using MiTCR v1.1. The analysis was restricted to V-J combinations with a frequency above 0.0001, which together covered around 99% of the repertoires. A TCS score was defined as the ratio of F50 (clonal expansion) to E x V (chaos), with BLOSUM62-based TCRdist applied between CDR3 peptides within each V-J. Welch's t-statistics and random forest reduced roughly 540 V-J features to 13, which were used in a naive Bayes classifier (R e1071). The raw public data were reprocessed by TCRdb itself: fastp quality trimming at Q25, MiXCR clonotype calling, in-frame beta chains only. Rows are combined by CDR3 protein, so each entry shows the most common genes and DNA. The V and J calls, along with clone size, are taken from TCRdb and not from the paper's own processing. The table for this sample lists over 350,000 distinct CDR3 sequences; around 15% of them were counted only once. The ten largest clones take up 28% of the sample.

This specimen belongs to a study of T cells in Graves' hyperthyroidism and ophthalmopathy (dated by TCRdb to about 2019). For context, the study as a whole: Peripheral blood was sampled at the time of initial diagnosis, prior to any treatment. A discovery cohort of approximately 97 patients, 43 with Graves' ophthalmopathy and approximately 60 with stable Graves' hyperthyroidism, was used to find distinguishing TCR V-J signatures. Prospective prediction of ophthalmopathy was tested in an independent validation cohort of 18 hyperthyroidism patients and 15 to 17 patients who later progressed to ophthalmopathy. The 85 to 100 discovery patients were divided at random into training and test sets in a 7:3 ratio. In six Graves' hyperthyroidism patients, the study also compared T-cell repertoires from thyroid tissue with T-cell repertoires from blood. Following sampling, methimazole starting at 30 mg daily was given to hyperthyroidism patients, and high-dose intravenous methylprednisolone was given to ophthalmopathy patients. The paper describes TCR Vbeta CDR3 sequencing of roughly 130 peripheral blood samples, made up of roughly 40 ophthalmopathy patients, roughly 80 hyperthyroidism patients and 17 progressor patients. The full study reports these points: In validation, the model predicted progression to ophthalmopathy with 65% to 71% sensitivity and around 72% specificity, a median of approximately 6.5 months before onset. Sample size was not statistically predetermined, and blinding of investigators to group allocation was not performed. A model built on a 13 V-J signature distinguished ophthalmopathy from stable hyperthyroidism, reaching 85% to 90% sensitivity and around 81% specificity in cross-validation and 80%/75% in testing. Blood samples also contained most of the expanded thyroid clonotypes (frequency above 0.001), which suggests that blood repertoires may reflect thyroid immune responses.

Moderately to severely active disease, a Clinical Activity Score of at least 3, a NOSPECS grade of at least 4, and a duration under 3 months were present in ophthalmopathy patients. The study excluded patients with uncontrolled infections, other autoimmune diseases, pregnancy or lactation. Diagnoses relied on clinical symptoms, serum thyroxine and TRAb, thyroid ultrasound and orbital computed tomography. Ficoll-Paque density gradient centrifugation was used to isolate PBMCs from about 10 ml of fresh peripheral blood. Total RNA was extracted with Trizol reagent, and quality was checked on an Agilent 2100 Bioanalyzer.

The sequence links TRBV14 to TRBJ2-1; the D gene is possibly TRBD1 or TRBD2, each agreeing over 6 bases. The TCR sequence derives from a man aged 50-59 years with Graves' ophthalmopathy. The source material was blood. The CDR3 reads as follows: CASSQKGGTLQFF. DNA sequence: TGTGCCAGCAGCCAAAAAGGGGGGACTTTGCAGTTCTTC. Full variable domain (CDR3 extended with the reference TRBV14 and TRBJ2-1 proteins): EAGVTQFPSHSVIEKGQTVTLRCDPISGHDNLYWYRRVMGKEIKFLLHFVKESKQDESGMPNNRFLAERTGGTYSTLKVQPAELEDSGVYFCASSQKGGTLQFFGPGTRLTVL.